This passage covers 4 T cell receptor beta chains from one sample sequenced in a study of glioma-infiltrating T cells after dendritic cell vaccination. Profiled with immunoSEQ multiplex PCR; TCRdb holds only in-frame clones, not every one. The sample holds 3,000 to 4,000 clones; over 85% are singletons and the top ten take about 5.5%. The sample was blood, taken before dendritic cell vaccination. The receptors were sampled from a human donor with glioblastoma.

The chain joins TRBV5-4 to TRBJ2-7; possible D gene TRBD2, 5 bases. CDR1 and CDR2 (germline): SGHNT, YYREEE (reference sequence). Trimming pared 2 bases from V and 6 bases from J, leaving 15 bases between. This CDR3 has 14 amino acids. For the CDR3, the DNA is TGTGCCAGCAGCTTCGGTGTTAGCGCCGGCGAGCAGTACTTC. Residues: CASSFGVSAGEQYF.

The V gene is TRBV5-8, the J gene TRBJ1-1; D perhaps matches TRBD1 (6 bases). This CDR3 is built from 13 residues. Trimming took 5 bases from V and 1 from J, leaving 9 bases between them. Germline values: CDR1 SGHTS, CDR2 YDEGEE. CDR3 coding DNA: TGTGCCAGCAGAACGACAGGGAACACTGAAGCTTTCTTT. It encodes CASRTTGNTEAFF.

The rearrangement uses TRBV11-3 and TRBJ2-1, with 10 bases fitting TRBD2. The CDR3 is 16 amino acids. The junction had 6 bases not matched to a gene; V was cut back by 0 bases and J by 7 bases. Per the germline V gene, CDR1 is SGHNT and CDR2 is YENEEA. The CDR3 coding sequence is TGTGCCAGCAGCTTAGAGGTGGCTAGCGGGAGTAATGAGCAGTTCTTC. Its protein product is CASSLEVASGSNEQFF.

The rearrangement uses TRBV5-1 and TRBJ2-2, with D tentatively TRBD2 (7 bases). The CDR3 runs to 15 residues. Germline CDR1 and CDR2: SGHRS and YFSETQ. Trimming cost V 3 bases and J 4 bases, with 13 bases left between them. The CDR3 coding sequence is TGCGCCAGCAGCTCCGGAGGGGGGGTCACCGGGGAGCTGTTTTTT. Translating it yields CASSSGGGVTGELFF.